This TCR beta chain appears in the sequencing data of a study of blood T cell repertoires in COVID-19. Method: immunoSEQ multiplex PCR; TCRdb's copy keeps in-frame clones and lacks some. The sample gives 150,000 to 200,000 clones, 84% of which show up once; around 15% is in the top ten. The V end lost 5 bases, the J end lost 1 base, and 12 bases lay between the germline ends. Germline loops: CDR1 LNHNV, CDR2 YYDKDF (reference sequence). The CDR3 is 15 residues long. What was sequenced was PBMCs or T cells enriched from blood (not recorded which). This clonotype was sampled from a man in his fifties or sixties who had recovered from COVID-19. The gene calls are TRBV15 and TRBJ2-4; D is undetermined. CDR3 DNA: TGTGCCACCAGCCCTCGGAGAGCGGCCAAAAACATTCAGTACTTC. This encodes CATSPRRAAKNIQYF.